The T cell receptor beta chain described here comes from a study of blood T cell repertoires in COVID-19. Study in general: From the United States, Italy and Spain came samples of acute and convalescent COVID-19. From T cells, B-cell-depleted T cells, or PBMCs came the material, which was cDNA or gDNA.

Germline loops: CDR1 SGHDN, CDR2 FVKESK. V was pared by 1 base and J by 1 base, with 10 bases between. The CDR3 is made up of 15 amino acids. Per the original data handling: Reference gene primer amplification gave estimated nucleated cell counts. Profiling relied on immunoSEQ multiplex PCR, and the TCRdb table lists in-frame clones only, not all of them. D and trimming were read from the DNA, whereas the V and J calls and clone size are those reported in that table. There are about 150,000 clones in the sample; 84% occur only once, and over 12% lies in the top ten. The V gene is TRBV14, the J gene TRBJ1-2; D possibly corresponds to TRBD1 (5 bases). Material for sequencing was peripheral blood. The source is a man in his late teens or twenties with active or convalescent COVID-19. CDR3 loop: CASSQGRVNNYGYTF. CDR3 DNA: TGTGCCAGCAGCCAAGGCAGGGTCAATAACTATGGCTACACCTTC.